Listed below are T cell receptor beta chains from one sample, sequenced in a study of PD-L1 blockade in urothelial cancer. TCRdb's table, derived via immunoSEQ multiplex PCR, lists solely in-frame clones and lacks some. Of 75,000 to 95,000 clones listed, around 93% are singletons. Specimen: PBMCs, collected around atezolizumab (anti-PD-L1) treatment. The receptors shown here come from a woman older than 75 with urothelial cancer. CDR3s include the opening cysteine and the closing phenylalanine or tryptophan. Fields, in order: J gene, clone size, D gene, V gene, CDR3 protein, CDR3 DNA. D genes are given only for firm matches. Not every row has a clone size; where given, it reads once, few, many or a size class.

J gene: TRBJ2-7; clone size: -; D gene: TRBD1; V gene: TRBV19; CDR3 protein: CASRGAGGDEQYF; CDR3 DNA: TGTGCCAGTAGGGGGGCAGGGGGCGACGAGCAGTACTTC
J gene: TRBJ2-1; clone size: once; D gene: -; V gene: TRBV11-2; CDR3 protein: CASSLDEGTGKFF; CDR3 DNA: TGTGCCAGCAGCTTAGATGAAGGTACAGGCAAGTTCTTC
J gene: TRBJ2-7; clone size: -; D gene: TRBD2; V gene: TRBV20-1; CDR3 protein: CSVAGGPEQYF; CDR3 DNA: TGCAGTGTAGCGGGAGGGCCGGAGCAGTACTTC
J gene: TRBJ1-2; clone size: -; D gene: TRBD1; V gene: TRBV5-1; CDR3 protein: CASSLPTGGFDYGYTF; CDR3 DNA: TGCGCCAGCAGCTTGCCGACAGGGGGATTTGACTATGGCTACACCTTC
J gene: TRBJ1-1; clone size: -; D gene: -; V gene: TRBV5-1; CDR3 protein: CASSLTGFSEAFF; CDR3 DNA: TGCGCCAGCAGCCTCACAGGGTTCTCTGAAGCTTTCTTT
J gene: TRBJ1-4; clone size: -; D gene: -; V gene: TRBV18; CDR3 protein: CASASGATNEKLFF; CDR3 DNA: TGTGCCAGCGCATCAGGGGCAACTAATGAAAAACTGTTTTTT
J gene: TRBJ2-7; clone size: -; D gene: TRBD1; V gene: TRBV4-2; CDR3 protein: CASSLGDRLITYEQYF; CDR3 DNA: TGTGCCAGCAGCTTAGGGGACAGGCTTATAACCTACGAGCAGTACTTC
J gene: TRBJ2-1; clone size: -; D gene: -; V gene: TRBV4-2; CDR3 protein: CASSRERIAEQFF; CDR3 DNA: TGTGCCAGCAGCCGGGAGAGGATAGCTGAGCAGTTCTTC
J gene: TRBJ1-5; clone size: -; D gene: -; V gene: TRBV7-3; CDR3 protein: CASSLGVTQPQHF; CDR3 DNA: TGTGCCAGCAGTTTAGGAGTTACTCAGCCCCAGCATTTT
J gene: TRBJ2-1; clone size: -; D gene: -; V gene: TRBV7-9; CDR3 protein: CASSLSASSYNEQFF; CDR3 DNA: TGTGCCAGCAGCTTAAGTGCGAGCTCCTACAATGAGCAGTTCTTC
J gene: TRBJ2-7; clone size: -; D gene: TRBD1; V gene: TRBV6-5; CDR3 protein: CASTVQGGEQYF; CDR3 DNA: TGTGCCAGCACTGTACAGGGGGGTGAGCAGTACTTC
J gene: TRBJ2-7; clone size: once; D gene: TRBD2; V gene: TRBV5-1; CDR3 protein: CASSQTSGRAYEQYF; CDR3 DNA: TGCGCCAGCAGCCAGACTAGCGGGAGGGCCTACGAGCAGTACTTC
J gene: TRBJ2-4; clone size: -; D gene: TRBD1; V gene: TRBV14; CDR3 protein: CASSALTGGRYF; CDR3 DNA: TGTGCCAGCAGCGCACTCACAGGGGGCCGTTACTTC
J gene: TRBJ1-5; clone size: -; D gene: -; V gene: TRBV19; CDR3 protein: CASSYINQPQHF; CDR3 DNA: TGTGCCAGTAGTTATATTAATCAGCCCCAGCATTTT
J gene: TRBJ2-7; clone size: -; D gene: TRBD2; V gene: TRBV5-4; CDR3 protein: CASSKREGTYEQYF; CDR3 DNA: TGTGCCAGCAGCAAGCGGGAGGGGACCTACGAGCAGTACTTC
J gene: TRBJ2-3; clone size: -; D gene: TRBD2; V gene: TRBV9; CDR3 protein: CASSVGMGGRGADTQYF; CDR3 DNA: TGTGCCAGCAGCGTAGGAATGGGCGGGAGAGGCGCAGATACGCAGTATTTT
J gene: TRBJ2-7; clone size: -; D gene: TRBD2; V gene: TRBV18; CDR3 protein: CASYEGLAGAYEQYF; CDR3 DNA: TGTGCCAGCTACGAGGGACTAGCGGGAGCTTACGAGCAGTACTTC
J gene: TRBJ2-5; clone size: -; D gene: -; V gene: TRBV11-2; CDR3 protein: CASSSHRVGAETQYF; CDR3 DNA: TGTGCCAGCAGCTCCCACAGGGTTGGGGCGGAGACCCAGTACTTC
J gene: TRBJ1-4; clone size: -; D gene: TRBD1; V gene: TRBV5-4; CDR3 protein: CASSLVDRASTNEKLFF; CDR3 DNA: TGTGCCAGCAGTTTGGTAGACAGGGCATCAACTAATGAAAAACTGTTTTTT
J gene: TRBJ2-1; clone size: -; D gene: TRBD2; V gene: TRBV11-2; CDR3 protein: CASSFMAGGNNEQFF; CDR3 DNA: TGTGCCAGCAGCTTCATGGCGGGGGGTAACAATGAGCAGTTCTTC
J gene: TRBJ2-7; clone size: -; D gene: TRBD2; V gene: TRBV6-5; CDR3 protein: CASSGGPAYEQYF; CDR3 DNA: TGTGCCAGCTCGGGGGGGCCTGCATACGAGCAGTACTTC
J gene: TRBJ2-7; clone size: -; D gene: -; V gene: TRBV30; CDR3 protein: CAWRLQLRYEQYF; CDR3 DNA: TGTGCCTGGAGACTTCAACTTAGATACGAGCAGTACTTC
J gene: TRBJ2-3; clone size: once; D gene: TRBD2; V gene: TRBV6-5; CDR3 protein: CASSPLAGSTDTQYF; CDR3 DNA: TGTGCCAGCAGCCCACTAGCGGGGAGCACAGATACGCAGTATTTT
J gene: TRBJ1-4; clone size: -; D gene: TRBD1; V gene: TRBV6-1; CDR3 protein: CASSERGHNNEKLFF; CDR3 DNA: TGTGCCAGCAGTGAAAGGGGGCATAATAATGAAAAACTGTTTTTT
J gene: TRBJ2-7; clone size: -; D gene: -; V gene: TRBV6-5; CDR3 protein: CASSYNRGSEQYF; CDR3 DNA: TGTGCCAGCAGTTACAATAGGGGCTCCGAGCAGTACTTC
J gene: TRBJ1-4; clone size: -; D gene: -; V gene: TRBV5-1; CDR3 protein: CASSLAGSEKLFF; CDR3 DNA: TGCGCCAGCAGCTTGGCCGGGTCAGAAAAACTGTTTTTT
J gene: TRBJ2-1; clone size: -; D gene: -; V gene: TRBV21-1; CDR3 protein: CASSRLAGLGCEQFF; CDR3 DNA: TGTGCCAGCAGCAGGCTAGCGGGTTTAGGTTGTGAGCAGTTCTTC
J gene: TRBJ2-2; clone size: -; D gene: -; V gene: TRBV21-1; CDR3 protein: CASSKDHKIRDRVGTTGELFF; CDR3 DNA: TGTGCCAGCAGCAAAGATCACAAAATTCGGGACAGGGTGGGAACCACCGGGGAGCTGTTTTTT
J gene: TRBJ2-7; clone size: -; D gene: TRBD2; V gene: TRBV19; CDR3 protein: CASSIVGQAGALQYF; CDR3 DNA: TGTGCCAGTAGTATAGTGGGGCAAGCGGGAGCATTGCAGTACTTC
J gene: TRBJ2-3; clone size: -; D gene: -; V gene: TRBV5-4; CDR3 protein: CASSQDRGTQYF; CDR3 DNA: TGTGCCAGCAGCCAAGACCGGGGTACGCAGTATTTT
J gene: TRBJ2-7; clone size: -; D gene: -; V gene: TRBV25-1; CDR3 protein: CASSDPGLGSALAYEQYF; CDR3 DNA: TGTGCCAGCAGTGATCCGGGCCTGGGTAGCGCTCTAGCCTACGAGCAGTACTTC
J gene: TRBJ2-6; clone size: once; D gene: -; V gene: TRBV18; CDR3 protein: CASSPEGSGANVLTF; CDR3 DNA: TGTGCCAGCTCACCAGAGGGCTCTGGGGCCAACGTCCTGACTTTC
J gene: TRBJ2-1; clone size: -; D gene: TRBD2; V gene: TRBV19; CDR3 protein: CASSRSGSRPSYNEQFF; CDR3 DNA: TGTGCCAGTAGCCGGAGCGGGAGTCGACCATCCTACAATGAGCAGTTCTTC
J gene: TRBJ2-6; clone size: -; D gene: -; V gene: TRBV9; CDR3 protein: CASSPRAGANVLTF; CDR3 DNA: TGTGCCAGCAGCCCACGGGCTGGGGCCAACGTCCTGACTTTC
J gene: TRBJ1-1; clone size: -; D gene: -; V gene: TRBV28; CDR3 protein: CASRSGTLNTEAFF; CDR3 DNA: TGTGCCAGCAGGTCCGGGACTTTGAACACTGAAGCTTTCTTT
J gene: TRBJ2-2; clone size: once; D gene: -; V gene: TRBV9; CDR3 protein: CASSVVQDTGELFF; CDR3 DNA: TGTGCCAGCAGCGTAGTCCAGGACACCGGGGAGCTGTTTTTT
J gene: TRBJ1-5; clone size: -; D gene: TRBD1; V gene: TRBV11-2; CDR3 protein: CASSLVPGQNQPQHF; CDR3 DNA: TGTGCCAGCAGCTTAGTCCCGGGACAGAATCAGCCCCAGCATTTT
J gene: TRBJ2-5; clone size: -; D gene: TRBD2; V gene: TRBV4-2; CDR3 protein: CASSQLGLAERGTQYF; CDR3 DNA: TGTGCCAGCAGCCAACTGGGACTAGCGGAACGGGGGACCCAGTACTTC
J gene: TRBJ1-4; clone size: once; D gene: -; V gene: TRBV19; CDR3 protein: CASSQQLGREEKLFF; CDR3 DNA: TGTGCCAGTAGCCAACAGTTGGGGCGGGAGGAAAAACTGTTTTTT
J gene: TRBJ2-5; clone size: once; D gene: -; V gene: TRBV4-2; CDR3 protein: CASSQGGAGIQETQYF; CDR3 DNA: TGTGCCAGCAGCCAAGGGGGAGCGGGCATCCAAGAGACCCAGTACTTC
J gene: TRBJ1-1; clone size: few; D gene: -; V gene: TRBV9; CDR3 protein: CASSKGGVNTEAFF; CDR3 DNA: TGTGCCAGCAGCAAAGGGGGGGTGAACACTGAAGCTTTCTTT
J gene: TRBJ2-5; clone size: -; D gene: -; V gene: TRBV29-1; CDR3 protein: CSVGVSGAAETQYF; CDR3 DNA: TGCAGCGTTGGAGTGTCTGGGGCAGCCGAGACCCAGTACTTC
J gene: TRBJ2-5; clone size: -; D gene: -; V gene: TRBV9; CDR3 protein: CASSVDLSSYQETQYF; CDR3 DNA: TGTGCCAGCAGCGTAGACTTATCGTCGTACCAAGAGACCCAGTACTTC
J gene: TRBJ1-4; clone size: -; D gene: -; V gene: TRBV29-1; CDR3 protein: CSVLTVGEKLFF; CDR3 DNA: TGCAGCGTTTTGACAGTCGGTGAAAAACTGTTTTTT
J gene: TRBJ1-4; clone size: -; D gene: -; V gene: TRBV27; CDR3 protein: CASSLGRGEKEKLFF; CDR3 DNA: TGTGCCAGCAGTTTAGGTCGGGGGGAAAAAGAAAAACTGTTTTTT
J gene: TRBJ1-3; clone size: -; D gene: -; V gene: TRBV7-8; CDR3 protein: CASSLGSGSGNTIYF; CDR3 DNA: TGTGCCAGCAGCTTAGGGTCAGGGTCTGGAAACACCATATATTTT
J gene: TRBJ2-5; clone size: -; D gene: TRBD2; V gene: TRBV27; CDR3 protein: CASSPAGGVVTQYF; CDR3 DNA: TGTGCCAGCAGTCCTGCGGGGGGTGTTGTGACCCAGTACTTC
J gene: TRBJ2-3; clone size: -; D gene: TRBD2; V gene: TRBV9; CDR3 protein: CASSFRGRAWGTDTQYF; CDR3 DNA: TGTGCCAGCAGCTTCCGCGGGAGGGCCTGGGGGACAGATACGCAGTATTTT
J gene: TRBJ1-2; clone size: once; D gene: TRBD1; V gene: TRBV19; CDR3 protein: CASNDRGEINYGYTF; CDR3 DNA: TGTGCCAGTAATGACAGGGGGGAAATTAACTATGGCTACACCTTC
J gene: TRBJ1-4; clone size: -; D gene: -; V gene: TRBV13; CDR3 protein: CASSLDGRGEKLFF; CDR3 DNA: TGTGCCAGCAGCTTAGATGGAAGGGGTGAAAAACTGTTTTTT
J gene: TRBJ2-3; clone size: -; D gene: -; V gene: TRBV19; CDR3 protein: CASSIRGGYDTQYF; CDR3 DNA: TGTGCCAGTAGTATACGTGGGGGCTATGATACGCAGTATTTT
J gene: TRBJ2-1; clone size: -; D gene: TRBD2; V gene: TRBV4-1; CDR3 protein: CASSRQLAGEAYNEQFF; CDR3 DNA: TGCGCCAGCAGCCGACAACTAGCGGGAGAAGCCTACAATGAGCAGTTCTTC
J gene: TRBJ2-1; clone size: -; D gene: TRBD2; V gene: TRBV7-9; CDR3 protein: CASSSIAGLGGNEQFF; CDR3 DNA: TGTGCCAGCAGCTCGATAGCGGGACTCGGGGGCAATGAGCAGTTCTTC